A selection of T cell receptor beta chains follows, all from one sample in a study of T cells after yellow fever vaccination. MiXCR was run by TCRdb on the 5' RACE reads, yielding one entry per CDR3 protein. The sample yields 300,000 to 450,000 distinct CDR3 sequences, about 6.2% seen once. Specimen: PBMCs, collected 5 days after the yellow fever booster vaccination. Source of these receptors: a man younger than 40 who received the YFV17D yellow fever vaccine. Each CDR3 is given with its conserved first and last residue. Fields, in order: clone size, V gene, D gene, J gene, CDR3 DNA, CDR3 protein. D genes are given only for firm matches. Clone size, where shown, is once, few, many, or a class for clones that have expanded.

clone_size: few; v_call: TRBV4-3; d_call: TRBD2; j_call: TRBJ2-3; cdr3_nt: TGCGCCAGCAGCCGCCAGACTAGCGCCACAGATACGCAGTATTTT; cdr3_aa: CASSRQTSATDTQYF
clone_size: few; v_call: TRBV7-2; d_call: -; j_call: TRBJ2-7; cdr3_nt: TGTGCCAGCAGCTTCACAGCGGGTGGGGCCTACGAGCAGTACTTC; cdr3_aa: CASSFTAGGAYEQYF
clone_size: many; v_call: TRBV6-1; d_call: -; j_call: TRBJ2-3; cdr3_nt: TGTGCCAGCAGCCCCCCAGCTAGCGAGGATACGCAGTATTTT; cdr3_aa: CASSPPASEDTQYF
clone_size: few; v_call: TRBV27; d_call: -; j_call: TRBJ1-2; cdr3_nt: TGTGCCAGCAGTTCCCCCGGACAGTACTATGGCTACACCTTC; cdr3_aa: CASSSPGQYYGYTF
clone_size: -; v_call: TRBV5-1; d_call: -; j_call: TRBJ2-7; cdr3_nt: TGCGCCAGCCGCCAAGCCGGGACCTACGAGCAGTACTTC; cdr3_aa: CASRQAGTYEQYF
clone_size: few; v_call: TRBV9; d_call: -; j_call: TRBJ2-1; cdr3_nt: TGTGCCAGCAGCGGTACCGGGAGCGTTAATGAGCAGTTCTTC; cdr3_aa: CASSGTGSVNEQFF
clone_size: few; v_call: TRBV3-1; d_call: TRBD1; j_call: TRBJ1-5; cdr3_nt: TGTGCCAGCAGCCCGCGGGACAGGGAGATAGCGGGGGATCAGCCCCAGCATTTT; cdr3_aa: CASSPRDREIAGDQPQHF
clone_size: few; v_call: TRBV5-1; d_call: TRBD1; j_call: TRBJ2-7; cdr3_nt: TGCGCCAGCAGCGAGGGACAGAGATTCTACGAGCAGTACTTC; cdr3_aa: CASSEGQRFYEQYF
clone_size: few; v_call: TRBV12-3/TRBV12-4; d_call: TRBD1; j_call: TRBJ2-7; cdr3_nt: TGTGCCAGCAGTTGGGGACAGGGGCCTTTCGAGCAGTACTTC; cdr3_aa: CASSWGQGPFEQYF
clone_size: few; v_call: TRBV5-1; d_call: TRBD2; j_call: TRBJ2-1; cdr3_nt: TGCGCCAGCAGCTTGTGGGCGGGACAAATTAGCGGGGATGAGCAGTTCTTC; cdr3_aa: CASSLWAGQISGDEQFF
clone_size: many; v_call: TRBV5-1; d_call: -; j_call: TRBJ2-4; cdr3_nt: TGCGCCAGCAGCAACGCCGGGACGGAAAACATTCAGTACTTC; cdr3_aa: CASSNAGTENIQYF
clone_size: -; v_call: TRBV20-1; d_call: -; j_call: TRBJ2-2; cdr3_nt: TGCAGTGCTAGATGGCAAATCACCGGGGAGCTGTTTTTT; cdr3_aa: CSARWQITGELFF
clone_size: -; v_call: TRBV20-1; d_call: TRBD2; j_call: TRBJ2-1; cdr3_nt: TGCAGTGGCCAGACTAGCACCGCGGTCAATGAGCAGTTCTTC; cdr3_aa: CSGQTSTAVNEQFF
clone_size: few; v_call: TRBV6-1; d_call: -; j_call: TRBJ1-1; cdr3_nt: TGTGCCAGCAGTGAGGTTTTGAACACTGAAGCTTTCTTT; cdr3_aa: CASSEVLNTEAFF
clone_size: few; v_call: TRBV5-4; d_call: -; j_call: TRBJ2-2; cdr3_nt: TGTGCCAGCAGCCGCGAACGGGGGAGCGCCGGGGAGCTGTTTTTT; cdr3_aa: CASSRERGSAGELFF
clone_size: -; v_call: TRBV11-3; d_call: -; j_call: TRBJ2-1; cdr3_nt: TGTGCCAGCAGCTCGCGGCAGGGGTACAATGAGCAGTTCTTC; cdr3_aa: CASSSRQGYNEQFF
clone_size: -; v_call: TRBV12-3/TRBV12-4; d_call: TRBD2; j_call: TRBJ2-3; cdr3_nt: TGTGCCAGCAGCAGTAGCGCGGGAGGGGGCACAGATACGCAGTATTTT; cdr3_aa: CASSSSAGGGTDTQYF
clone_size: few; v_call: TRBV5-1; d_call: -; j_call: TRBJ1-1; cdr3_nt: TGCGCCAGCAGCCACAACCGGGACACTGAAGCTTTCTTT; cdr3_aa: CASSHNRDTEAFF